The 24 T cell receptor beta chains below all came from one sample that was sequenced in a study of OX40 agonist ivuxolimab in advanced cancers. TCRdb's table, derived via immunoSEQ multiplex PCR, lists solely in-frame clones and lacks some. The repertoire consists of 99,000 or so clones, with roughly 95% occurring once and the leading ten covering about 0.19%. Sequenced material: CD4+ or CD8+ T cells sorted from blood, taken in a trial of the OX40 agonist ivuxolimab. These receptors originate from an adult with an advanced solid tumor such as melanoma, head and neck, liver or kidney cancer.

The chain joins TRBV7-6 to TRBJ2-5; the D is unclear. Germline lookup yields CDR1 SGHVS and CDR2 FNYEAQ. This CDR3 has 12 amino acids. Trimming stripped 3 bases from V and 4 bases from J, with 6 bases between. CDR3 nucleotide sequence: TGTGCCAGCAGCTTTACCGTAGAGACCCAGTACTTC. This encodes CASSFTVETQYF.

The chain combines TRBV5-1 with TRBJ2-4; 9 nucleotides match TRBD1. Per the germline V gene, CDR1 is SGHRS and CDR2 is YFSETQ. The CDR3 is 14 amino acids. V was pared by 4 bases and J by 8 bases, with 7 bases of the junction left unmatched. For the CDR3, the DNA is TGCGCCAGCAGCGCGGGGACAGGGCTAGACATTCAGTACTTC. This gives the protein CASSAGTGLDIQYF.

This clone showed up just once. The rearrangement joins TRBV2 to TRBJ1-5; possible D gene TRBD1, 5 bases. V gave up 4 bases and J gave up 9 bases, with 13 bases separating them. The CDR3 runs to 13 residues. The germline CDR1 and CDR2 sequences are SNHLY and FYNNEI. The CDR3 region is CASSGARGTPQHF. Here the CDR3 DNA reads TGTGCCAGCAGTGGGGCGAGAGGGACGCCCCAGCATTTT.

The rearrangement joins TRBV7-2 to TRBJ1-2; D ambiguous. With 11 bases removed from V and 2 bases from J, the gap between germline ends came to 15 bases. This CDR3 is 13 amino acids long. Per germline, CDR1 SGHTA and CDR2 FQGNSA. In DNA, the CDR3 is TGTGCCTCATCGATACGGGAGAACTATGGCTACACCTTC. Amino acids: CASSIRENYGYTF. Looking up the rest from reference TRBV7-2 and TRBJ1-2 gives the full variable domain: GAGVSQSPSNKVTEKGKDVELRCDPISGHTALYWYRQSLGQGLEFLIYFQGNSAPDKSGLPSDRFSAERTGGSVSTLTIQRTQQEDSAVYLCASSIRENYGYTFGSGTRLTVV.

The chain employs TRBV6-5 and TRBJ2-4; TRBD1 aligns across 9 bases. Trimming took 9 bases from V and 13 from J; bases not matched to a gene: 4. The length of the CDR3 is 10 residues. Germline V gene sequence: CDR1 MNHEY, CDR2 SVGAGI. CDR3 nucleotides: TGTGCCAGAGTGGGGACAGGGCAGTACTTC. Protein: CARVGTGQYF.

The chain joins TRBV6-5 to TRBJ1-1, with 12 bases that match TRBD1. Germline CDR1 and CDR2: MNHEY and SVGAGI. J lost 4 bases, V lost 3 bases, and 3 bases had no gene match. This CDR3 is 15 amino acids long. The CDR3 DNA reads as TGTGCCAGCAGTTATCAGGGACAGGGGGCCACTGAAGCTTTCTTT. It codes for CASSYQGQGATEAFF.

The CDR3 coding sequence is TGTGCCAGCAGCCCCGACATTAGAGGCTACGAGCAGTACTTC. Translation gives CASSPDIRGYEQYF. This chain links TRBV7-9 with TRBJ2-7; D unresolved. Germline-derived CDR1 and CDR2 are SEHNR and FQNEAQ (reference sequence). This CDR3 comprises 14 residues. The ends were cut back, 5 bases at V and 3 bases at J, with 14 bases in the middle.

The chain employs TRBV2 and TRBJ2-1, with 7 bases identical to TRBD2. CDR1 and CDR2 (germline): SNHLY, FYNNEI. J lost 6 bases, V lost 9 bases, and 11 bases had no gene match. CDR3 length: 14 residues. Here the CDR3 reads CASSQRDLRNEQFF. The CDR3 coding sequence is TGTGCCAGTAGCCAGCGGGACCTTCGCAATGAGCAGTTCTTC.

The chain recombines TRBV6-5 with TRBJ2-1, with TRBD2 identical over 9 bases. V lost 6 bases and J lost 10; bases outside the gene matches: 13. Germline V CDR1 and CDR2: MNHEY, SVGAGI. CDR3 size: 15 residues. The CDR3 DNA follows: TGTGCCAGCAGAGGGTGGGCTAGCGGGGAGGACGAGCAGTTCTTC. Translated, it gives CASRGWASGEDEQFF.

The CDR3 bases are TGTGCCAGCAGTCTCCAACGGGGGCGAGATACGCAGTATTTT. The encoded protein is CASSLQRGRDTQYF. The genes are TRBV7-8 and TRBJ2-3; D could derive from TRBD1 or TRBD2 (6 bases each). Trimming stripped 6 bases from V and 5 bases from J, with 15 bases between. This CDR3 has 14 amino acids. CDR1 and CDR2 from the germline V gene are SGHVS and FQNEAQ.

The V gene is TRBV7-3, the J gene TRBJ2-7; 12 positions agree with TRBD2. The CDR3 spans 16 residues. Losses at the gene ends were 4 bases for V and 4 bases for J; bases not matched to a gene: 8. CDR1 is SGHTA, CDR2 FQGTGA, per germline. Written as DNA, the CDR3 is TGTGCCAGCAGCTCCGGGAGACTAGCGGGAGCTTACGAGCAGTACTTC. Amino acids: CASSSGRLAGAYEQYF.

The chain joins TRBV7-9 to TRBJ2-3; TRBD2 matches 7 bases. V dropped 1 base and J dropped 2; count of bases not matched to a gene: 6. CDR3 length equals 16 residues. CDR1 and CDR2 (germline): SEHNR, FQNEAQ (reference sequence). CDR3 residues: CASSLGTSAYTDTQYF. The CDR3 DNA reads as TGTGCCAGCAGCTTAGGGACTAGTGCTTACACAGATACGCAGTATTTT.

This clone came up once. The rearrangement links TRBV7-2 to TRBJ2-5; 8 bases match TRBD1. Germline V CDR1 and CDR2: SGHTA, FQGNSA. The V and J ends lost 0 bases and 4 bases, in that order; junction bases with no gene match: 4. CDR3 size: 15 residues. This CDR3 is CASSLAPGGLETQYF. The CDR3 DNA sequence: TGTGCCAGCAGCTTAGCGCCAGGGGGCCTAGAGACCCAGTACTTC.

J is TRBJ2-5 and V is TRBV19; D remains ambiguous. Looked up from germline, CDR1 is LNHDA and CDR2 is SQIVND (reference sequence). Trimming left V 3 bases short and J 1 base short, with 6 bases between. The CDR3 contains 13 residues. This CDR3 is CASSMNSQETQYF. In DNA form, the CDR3 reads TGTGCCAGTAGTATGAACAGCCAAGAGACCCAGTACTTC. Combining the CDR3 with reference TRBV19 and TRBJ2-5 gives the whole variable domain DGGITQSPKYLFRKEGQNVTLSCEQNLNHDAMYWYRQDPGQGLRLIYYSQIVNDFQKGDIAEGYSVSREKKESFPLTVTSAQKNPTAFYLCASSMNSQETQYFGPGTRLLVL.

The chain recombines TRBV7-2 with TRBJ2-7, with 7 positions matching TRBD2. With V trimmed by 1 base and J by 3 bases, 9 bases remained unmatched. CDR1 and CDR2 (germline): SGHTA, FQGNSA. The CDR3 totals 16 residues. The CDR3 is CASSLVGASGGYEQYF. The CDR3 DNA reads TGTGCCAGCAGCTTAGTTGGTGCTAGCGGCGGCTACGAGCAGTACTTC.

On this clone: Other DNA sequences in the sample encode the same CDR3. The J gene is TRBJ1-5, the V gene TRBV7-2, with TRBD1 identical over 7 bases. There are 13 residues in the CDR3. The trim removed 5 bases at V and 6 bases at J, leaving 4 bases unmatched. The germline V gene encodes CDR1 SGHTA and CDR2 FQGNSA. The CDR3 is CASSPDRAQPQHF. Written as DNA, the CDR3 is TGTGCCAGCAGCCCTGACAGGGCTCAGCCCCAGCATTTT.

The rearrangement uses TRBV6-5 and TRBJ1-4; TRBD1 matches 9 bases. The CDR3 totals 15 residues. Germline CDR1 reads MNHEY; CDR2 reads SVGAGI. The trim removed 6 bases at V and 13 bases at J, leaving 15 bases unmatched. The CDR3 protein is CASRAGTGPSGRLFF. For the CDR3, the DNA is TGTGCCAGCAGAGCCGGGACAGGGCCCAGCGGTAGACTGTTTTTT.

V gene TRBV9 combines with J gene TRBJ1-3; D is unclear. Per germline, CDR1 SGDLS and CDR2 YYNGEE. The CDR3 consists of 15 residues. Deletions cut 6 bases from V and 4 bases from J, with 17 bases between. The CDR3 loop is CASTGLLGEGNTIYF. The CDR3 nucleotides read TGTGCCAGCACGGGCCTCCTCGGGGAGGGAAACACCATATATTTT.

This sequence joins TRBV9 and TRBJ2-7; 9 bases agree with TRBD1. Germline CDR1 and CDR2: SGDLS and YYNGEE. CDR3 length: 12 amino acids. With V trimmed by 3 bases and J by 6 bases, 1 base remained unmatched. This CDR3 reads CASSADRGEQYF. CDR3 nucleotide sequence: TGTGCCAGCAGCGCGGACAGGGGCGAGCAGTACTTC.

This clone has only one observation. The genes are TRBV18 and TRBJ1-5; 10 bases match TRBD1. Trimming cost V 3 bases and J 1 base; bases outside gene matches: 3. The CDR3 contains 16 residues. CDR1 KGHSH and CDR2 LQKENI come from the germline V gene. In nucleotides, the CDR3 is TGTGCCAGCTCACCCCGGACAGGGGGAAGCAATCAGCCCCAGCATTTT. This sequence encodes CASSPRTGGSNQPQHF.

The CDR3 loop is CASSALGGRTNEKLFF. The CDR3 DNA reads TGTGCCAGCAGCGCCCTTGGCGGGAGAACTAATGAAAAACTGTTTTTT. The chain couples TRBV9 to TRBJ1-4; D gene unclear. V was trimmed by 3 bases and J by 1 base, leaving 13 bases between them. Germline values: CDR1 SGDLS, CDR2 YYNGEE. CDR3 length: 16 residues.

The chain recombines TRBV20-1 with TRBJ2-7, with D possibly being TRBD2 (6 bases). Trimming cost V 7 bases and J 9 bases, with 13 bases left between them. The CDR3 extends over 10 amino acids. Germline V gene data show CDR1 as DFQATT and CDR2 as SNEGSKA (reference sequence). CDR3 nucleotide sequence: TGCAGTGGTGGAGGGATAGTGCAGTACTTC. It codes for CSGGGIVQYF.

This chain joins TRBV5-6 and TRBJ2-7, with D perhaps matching TRBD2 (5 bases). The germline gives CDR1 SGHDT, CDR2 YYEEEE. The CDR3 spans 13 residues. Trimming cost V 4 bases and J 3 bases, with 11 bases left between them. In nucleotides, the CDR3 is TGTGCCAGCAGCGTCTCCGGGGTCTACGAGCAGTACTTC. It encodes CASSVSGVYEQYF.

This clone has only one observation. The chain joins TRBV9 to TRBJ2-1, with no clear D. The CDR3 spans 17 residues. CDR1 and CDR2 (germline): SGDLS, YYNGEE. V was clipped by 3 bases and J by 3 bases, with 19 bases between them. CDR3 nucleotides: TGTGCCAGCAGCGCTCGACTGAACAGAGGAAACTACAATGAGCAGTTCTTC. Protein sequence: CASSARLNRGNYNEQFF.